This T cell receptor (beta chain) stems from a study of beta chain features in type 1 diabetes (dated by TCRdb to 2017 to 2018). In terms of the full investigation: No differences in mean age, gender distribution, total cell number or subset yield were found between patients and healthy donors. A total of roughly 99,000,000 sorted cells were examined across all samples, and the number of cells per subset was strongly correlated with RNA yield. The study compared the TCRB repertoires of sorted circulating CD4+ T cell subsets in recently diagnosed type 1 diabetes patients with those in matched healthy donors. Whereas all 28 donors provided naive and central memory subsets, regulatory and stem cell-like memory subsets were isolated from just 8 patients and roughly eight healthy donors. Study-wide conclusions, independent of this receptor: PCR may preferentially amplify shorter templates, but because patient and control samples were amplified and corrected together, any resulting skew would affect both groups equally. Only small numbers of individuals were included in the HLA sub-analyses, which left unresolved whether HLA type had any influence on TCRB rearrangement. Naive, central memory and regulatory TCRB repertoires appeared to be more similar among patients than among healthy donors. Type 1 diabetes patients showed a moderate but significant shortening of TCRB CDR3 length in all four CD4+ subsets. Because cDNA was sequenced instead of genomic DNA, activated cells with high expression could be over-represented, although the groups did not differ in activation or CD3 levels. At VDJ recombination sites, patients with type 1 diabetes made fewer insertions and deleted more nucleotides, a pattern implying thymic rearrangement abnormalities.

The entire isolated RNA was reverse transcribed using the High Capacity cDNA Reverse Transcription Kit, and thus expressed TCRB transcripts were sequenced. Deep immunoSEQ sequencing was performed on naive, central memory and regulatory T cell samples, with an average of roughly 3.6 million total reads per sample. After sorted cells were lysed in RLT buffer, RNA was extracted with DNase-treated RNeasy Micro or Mini kits, with the choice depending on cell number. Each cell subset was processed on its own to prevent cross-contamination, while patient and healthy donor samples were processed together. The immunoSEQ multiplex PCR was used to amplify TCRB sequences from cDNA, yielding 87-bp fragments that span the CDR3 region. Sequencing of the amplicons was done on the Illumina HiSeq platform. The authors' analysis ran thus. Synthetic template baselines were used to correct PCR bias computationally, reads within Hamming distance 2 were collapsed, and singletons that could not be merged were discarded. By aligning reads against IMGT, V, D and J genes, CDR3 length, and insertions or deletions at six rearrangement sites were assigned. Within each subset, clonotype counts were normalized to the number of sorted cells before true diversity and Gini coefficients were calculated with the tcR R package. The overlap coefficient, calculated on TCRB nucleotide sequences, was used to quantify repertoire sharing. As a proxy for the pre-selection repertoire, out-of-frame TCRB sequences from naive cells were analyzed. The source is immuneACCESS, and TCRdb retained only in-frame sequences with V and J called. Part of the clones is not carried over; for the studies checked, unresolved V genes explain less than half of this, and the remainder is unexplained. V, J and clone size were drawn from that table, and D and trimming were deduced from the DNA. Present in this sample are hundreds of thousands of clones, around an eighth of which were seen just once. The ten largest clonotypes hold approximately 0.021% of the sample.

This clone was found a few times. The antigen it recognizes is unknown. No clone much larger than this one lies a single base away; base qualities are absent. Each donor gave one peripheral blood draw, averaging roughly 100 mL, which was collected into heparinised tubes. A BD FACSAria II and a panel including CD45RO, CCR7, CD25, CD127, CD95 and CD27 were used to sort naive, central memory, regulatory and stem cell-like memory CD4+ T cells. Every sorted population had a purity above 98%. Right away, PBMCs were isolated by Lymphoprep density gradient centrifugation and were stained directly, with no culture step. To minimize batch effects, samples were stained and sorted in pairs, one healthy donor with one patient per experiment. V and J lose 3 bases and 6 bases, and a span of 15 bases separates them. Spanning cysteine to phenylalanine, the CDR3 consists of 15 amino acids. Here the CDR3 DNA is all that survives: 45 bases in frame from base 1. Via the germline V gene, CDR1 is KGHSH and CDR2 LQKENI.

The sequence was collected from a man aged 18 to 30 with type 1 diabetes. This chain joins TRBV18 to TRBJ1-5, and possibly TRBD1, on 5 matching bases. The sample taken for sequencing was naive CD4+ T cells from blood. The cell subset or site label for this specimen denotes: true naive CD4+ T cells. The nucleotide sequence is given as TGTGCCAGCTCACCCGGGAGGGACTTGGGTCAGCCCCAGCATTTT. It translates as CASSPGRDLGQPQHF.